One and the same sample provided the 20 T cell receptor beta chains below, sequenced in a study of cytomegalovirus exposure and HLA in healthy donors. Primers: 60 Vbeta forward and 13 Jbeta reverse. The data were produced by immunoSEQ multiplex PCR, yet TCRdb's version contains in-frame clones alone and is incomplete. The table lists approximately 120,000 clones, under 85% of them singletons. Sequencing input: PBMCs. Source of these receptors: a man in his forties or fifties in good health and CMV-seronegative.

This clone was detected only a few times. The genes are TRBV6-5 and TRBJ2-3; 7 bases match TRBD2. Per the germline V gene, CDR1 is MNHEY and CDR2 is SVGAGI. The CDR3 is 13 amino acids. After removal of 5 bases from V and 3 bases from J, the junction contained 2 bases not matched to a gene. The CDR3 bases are TGTGCCAGCAGTCGCGGGGGTACAGATACGCAGTATTTT. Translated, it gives CASSRGGTDTQYF.

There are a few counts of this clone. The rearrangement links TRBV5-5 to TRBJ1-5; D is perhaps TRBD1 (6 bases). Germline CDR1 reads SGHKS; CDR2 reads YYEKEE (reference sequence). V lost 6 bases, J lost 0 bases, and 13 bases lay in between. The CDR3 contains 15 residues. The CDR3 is CASTLDRYSNQPQHF. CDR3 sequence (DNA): TGTGCCAGCACCCTGGACAGATATAGCAATCAGCCCCAGCATTTT.

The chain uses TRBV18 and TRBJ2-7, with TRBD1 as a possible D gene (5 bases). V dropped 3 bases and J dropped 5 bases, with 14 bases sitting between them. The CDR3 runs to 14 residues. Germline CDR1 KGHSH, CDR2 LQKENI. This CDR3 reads CASSPSRVANEQYF. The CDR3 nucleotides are TGTGCCAGCTCACCGAGCAGGGTAGCTAACGAGCAGTACTTC.

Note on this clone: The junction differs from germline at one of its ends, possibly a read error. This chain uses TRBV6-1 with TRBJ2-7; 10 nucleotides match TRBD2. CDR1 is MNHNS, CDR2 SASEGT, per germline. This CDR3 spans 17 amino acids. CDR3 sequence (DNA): TGTGCCAGCAGTGAGAATAGTAGCGGGGGGCCAACGTACGCGCAGTACTTC. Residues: CASSENSSGGPTYAQYF.

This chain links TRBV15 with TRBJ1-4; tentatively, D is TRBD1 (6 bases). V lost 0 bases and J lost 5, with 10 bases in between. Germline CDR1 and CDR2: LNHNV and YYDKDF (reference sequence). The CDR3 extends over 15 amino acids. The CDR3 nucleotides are TGTGCCACCAGCAGAGAGGGGGCCCCGAATGAAAAACTGTTTTTT. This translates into CATSREGAPNEKLFF.

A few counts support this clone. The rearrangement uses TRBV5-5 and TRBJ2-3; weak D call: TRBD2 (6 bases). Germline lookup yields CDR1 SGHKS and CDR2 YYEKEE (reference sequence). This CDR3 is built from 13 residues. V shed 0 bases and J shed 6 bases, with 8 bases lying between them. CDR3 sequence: CASSLGTSDTQYF. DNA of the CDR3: TGTGCCAGCAGCTTGGGAACTAGCGATACGCAGTATTTT.

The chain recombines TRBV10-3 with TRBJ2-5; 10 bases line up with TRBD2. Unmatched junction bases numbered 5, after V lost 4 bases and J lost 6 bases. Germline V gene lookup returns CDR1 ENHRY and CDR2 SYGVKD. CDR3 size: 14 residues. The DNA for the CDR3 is TGTGCCATCAGTGTCGGGACTAGCGACCAGACCCAGTACTTC. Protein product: CAISVGTSDQTQYF.

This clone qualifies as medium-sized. CDR3 nucleotides: TGTGCCAGCAGCTTAGGGCCACAGTCCTATGGCTACACCTTC. Amino acids: CASSLGPQSYGYTF. The chain links TRBV11-2 to TRBJ1-2; no definite D call. The CDR3 spans 14 residues. V lost 1 base and J lost 4, with 10 bases in between. Germline CDR1 reads SGHAT; CDR2 reads FQNNGV.

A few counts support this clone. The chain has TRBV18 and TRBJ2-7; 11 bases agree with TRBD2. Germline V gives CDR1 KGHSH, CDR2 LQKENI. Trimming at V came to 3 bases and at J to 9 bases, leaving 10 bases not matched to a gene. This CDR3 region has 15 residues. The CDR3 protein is CASSPPTSGGLWQYF. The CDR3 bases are TGTGCCAGCTCACCCCCAACTAGCGGGGGCTTGTGGCAGTACTTC.

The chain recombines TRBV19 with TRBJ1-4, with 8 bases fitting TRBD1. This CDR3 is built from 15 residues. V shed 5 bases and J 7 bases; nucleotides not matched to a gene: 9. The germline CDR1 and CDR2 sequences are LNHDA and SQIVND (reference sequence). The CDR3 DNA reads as TGTGCCAGTAGTGTCCTACAGGGGGGGACTGAAAAACTGTTTTTT. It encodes CASSVLQGGTEKLFF.

In DNA, the CDR3 is TGCAGCGCTGCCCGGAGACTAGCGGGGGATCGTGAGCAGTACTTC. Translating it yields CSAARRLAGDREQYF. The J gene is TRBJ2-7, the V gene TRBV29-1, with TRBD2 matching 12 bases. Per germline, CDR1 SQVTM and CDR2 ANQGSEA. The CDR3 sequence is 15 residues long. V lost 7 bases, J lost 7 bases, and 14 bases stayed unmatched.

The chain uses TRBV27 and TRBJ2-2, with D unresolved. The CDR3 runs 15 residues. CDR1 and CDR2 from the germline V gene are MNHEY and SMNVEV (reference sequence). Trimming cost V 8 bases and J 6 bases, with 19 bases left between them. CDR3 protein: CASRSGLGRPGELFF. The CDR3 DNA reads TGTGCCAGCCGCTCAGGATTAGGTCGGCCCGGGGAGCTGTTTTTT.

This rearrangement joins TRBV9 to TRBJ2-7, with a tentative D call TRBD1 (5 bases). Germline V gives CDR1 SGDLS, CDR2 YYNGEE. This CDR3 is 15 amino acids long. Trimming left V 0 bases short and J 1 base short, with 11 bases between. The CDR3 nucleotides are TGTGCCAGCAGCGTAGGGGGCAGCCAATCCTACGAGCAGTACTTC. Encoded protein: CASSVGGSQSYEQYF. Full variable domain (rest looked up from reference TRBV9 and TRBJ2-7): DSGVTQTPKHLITATGQRVTLRCSPRSGDLSVYWYQQSLDQGLQFLIQYYNGEERAKGNILERFSAQQFPDLHSELNLSSLELGDSALYFCASSVGGSQSYEQYFGPGTRLTVT.

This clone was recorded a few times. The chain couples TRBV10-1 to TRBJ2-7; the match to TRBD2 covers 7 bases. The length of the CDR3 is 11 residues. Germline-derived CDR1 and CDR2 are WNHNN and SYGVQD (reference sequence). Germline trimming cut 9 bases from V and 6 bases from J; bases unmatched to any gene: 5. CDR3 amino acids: CARGREGEQYF. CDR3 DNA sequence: TGCGCCAGGGGCAGGGAGGGCGAGCAGTACTTC.

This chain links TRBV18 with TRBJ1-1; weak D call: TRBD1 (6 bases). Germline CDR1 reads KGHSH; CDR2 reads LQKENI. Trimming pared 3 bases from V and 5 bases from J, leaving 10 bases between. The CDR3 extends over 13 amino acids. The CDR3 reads CASSPYRETEAFF. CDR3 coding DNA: TGTGCCAGCTCACCGTACAGGGAGACTGAAGCTTTCTTT. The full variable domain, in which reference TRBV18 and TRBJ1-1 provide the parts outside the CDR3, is NAGVMQNPRHLVRRRGQEARLRCSPMKGHSHVYWYRQLPEEGLKFMVYLQKENIIDESGMPKERFSAEFPKEGPSILRIQQVVRGDSAAYFCASSPYRETEAFFGQGTRLTVV.

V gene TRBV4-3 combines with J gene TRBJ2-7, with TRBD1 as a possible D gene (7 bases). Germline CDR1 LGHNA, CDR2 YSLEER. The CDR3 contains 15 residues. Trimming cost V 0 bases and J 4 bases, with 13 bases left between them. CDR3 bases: TGCGCCAGCAGCCAAGAGGAGGGGGCAGGGTACGAGCAGTACTTC. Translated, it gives CASSQEEGAGYEQYF.

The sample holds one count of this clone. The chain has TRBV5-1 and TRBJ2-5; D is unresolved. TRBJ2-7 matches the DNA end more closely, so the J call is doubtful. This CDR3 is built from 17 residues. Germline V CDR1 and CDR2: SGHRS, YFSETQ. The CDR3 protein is CASRDRTTPASSYEQYF. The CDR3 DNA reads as TGCGCCAGCAGAGACCGCACGACGCCTGCTAGCTCCTACGAGCAGTACTTC.

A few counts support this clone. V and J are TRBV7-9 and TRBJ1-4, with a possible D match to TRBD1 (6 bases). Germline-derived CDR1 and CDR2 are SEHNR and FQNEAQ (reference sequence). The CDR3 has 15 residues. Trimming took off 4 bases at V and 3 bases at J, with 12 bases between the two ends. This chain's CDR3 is CASSSLTGPNEKLFF. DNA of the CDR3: TGTGCCAGCAGCTCCCTGACAGGCCCTAATGAAAAACTGTTTTTT.

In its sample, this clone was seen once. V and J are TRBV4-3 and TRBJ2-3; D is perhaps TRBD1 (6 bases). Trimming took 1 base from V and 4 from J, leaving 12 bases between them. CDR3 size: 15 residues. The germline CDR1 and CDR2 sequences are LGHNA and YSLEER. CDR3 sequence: CASSQAGEGSDTQYF. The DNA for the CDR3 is TGCGCCAGCAGCCAAGCAGGGGAAGGCTCAGATACGCAGTATTTT.

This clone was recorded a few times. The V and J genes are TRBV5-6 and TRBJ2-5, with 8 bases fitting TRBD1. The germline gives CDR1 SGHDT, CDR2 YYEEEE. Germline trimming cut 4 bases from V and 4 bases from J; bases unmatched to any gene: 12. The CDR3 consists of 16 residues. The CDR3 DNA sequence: TGTGCCAGCAGCCCCCAGGGACAGGAACTAAGAGAGACCCAGTACTTC. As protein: CASSPQGQELRETQYF.